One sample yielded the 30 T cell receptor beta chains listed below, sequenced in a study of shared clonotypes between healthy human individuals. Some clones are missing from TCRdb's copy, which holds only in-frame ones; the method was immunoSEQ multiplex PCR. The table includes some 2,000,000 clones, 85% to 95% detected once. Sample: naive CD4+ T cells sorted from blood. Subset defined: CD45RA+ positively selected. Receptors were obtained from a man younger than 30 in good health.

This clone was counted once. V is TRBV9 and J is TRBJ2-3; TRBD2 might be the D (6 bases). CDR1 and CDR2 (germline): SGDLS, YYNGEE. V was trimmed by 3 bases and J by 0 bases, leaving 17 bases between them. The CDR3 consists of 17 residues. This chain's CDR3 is CASSAPPPGDSTDTQYF. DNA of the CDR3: TGTGCCAGCAGCGCCCCGCCCCCGGGAGACAGCACAGATACGCAGTATTTT. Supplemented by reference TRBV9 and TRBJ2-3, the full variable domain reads DSGVTQTPKHLITATGQRVTLRCSPRSGDLSVYWYQQSLDQGLQFLIQYYNGEERAKGNILERFSAQQFPDLHSELNLSSLELGDSALYFCASSAPPPGDSTDTQYFGPGTRLTVL.

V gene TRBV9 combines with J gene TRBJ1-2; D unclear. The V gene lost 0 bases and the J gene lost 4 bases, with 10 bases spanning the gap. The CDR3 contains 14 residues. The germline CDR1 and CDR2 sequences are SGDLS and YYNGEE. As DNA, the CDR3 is TGTGCCAGCAGCGTAGGAGCAGCTGGCTATGGCTACACCTTC. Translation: CASSVGAAGYGYTF. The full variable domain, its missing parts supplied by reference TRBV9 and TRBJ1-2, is DSGVTQTPKHLITATGQRVTLRCSPRSGDLSVYWYQQSLDQGLQFLIQYYNGEERAKGNILERFSAQQFPDLHSELNLSSLELGDSALYFCASSVGAAGYGYTFGSGTRLTVV.

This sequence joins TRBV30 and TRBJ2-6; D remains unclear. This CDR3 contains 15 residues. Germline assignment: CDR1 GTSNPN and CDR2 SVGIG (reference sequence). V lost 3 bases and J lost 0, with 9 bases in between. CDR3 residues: CAWRKVSSGANVLTF. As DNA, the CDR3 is TGTGCCTGGAGAAAAGTGAGCTCTGGGGCCAACGTCCTGACTTTC.

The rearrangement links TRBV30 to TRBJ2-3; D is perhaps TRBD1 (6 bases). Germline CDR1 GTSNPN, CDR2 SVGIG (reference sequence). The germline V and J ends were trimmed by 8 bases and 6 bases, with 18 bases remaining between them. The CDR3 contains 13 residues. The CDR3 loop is CAGSGTKGDTQYF. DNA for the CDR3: TGTGCCGGTTCCGGGACAAAAGGGGATACGCAGTATTTT.

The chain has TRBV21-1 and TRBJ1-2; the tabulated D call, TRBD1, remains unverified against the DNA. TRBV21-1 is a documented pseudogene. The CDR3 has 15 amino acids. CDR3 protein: CASSTRTGSIWGYTF. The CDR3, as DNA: TGTGCCAGCAGCACCAGGACAGGGAGCATCTGGGGCTACACCTTC.

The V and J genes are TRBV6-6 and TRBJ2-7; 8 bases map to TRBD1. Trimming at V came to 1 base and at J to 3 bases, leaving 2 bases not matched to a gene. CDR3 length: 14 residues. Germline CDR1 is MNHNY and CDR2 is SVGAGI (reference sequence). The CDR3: CASSYWDRRYEQYF. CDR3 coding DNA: TGTGCCAGCAGTTACTGGGACAGGCGCTACGAGCAGTACTTC.

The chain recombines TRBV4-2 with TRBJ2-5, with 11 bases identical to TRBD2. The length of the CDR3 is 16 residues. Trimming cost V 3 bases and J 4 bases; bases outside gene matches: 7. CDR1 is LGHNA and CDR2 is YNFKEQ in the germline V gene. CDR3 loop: CASSQFSGRDRETQYF. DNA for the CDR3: TGTGCCAGCAGCCAGTTTAGCGGGAGGGATAGAGAGACCCAGTACTTC.

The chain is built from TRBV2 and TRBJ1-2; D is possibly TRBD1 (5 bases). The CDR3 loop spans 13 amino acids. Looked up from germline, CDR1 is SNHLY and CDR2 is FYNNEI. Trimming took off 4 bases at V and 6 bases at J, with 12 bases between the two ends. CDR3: CASSGDSSHGYTF. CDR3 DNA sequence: TGTGCCAGCAGTGGTGACAGCAGTCATGGCTACACCTTC.

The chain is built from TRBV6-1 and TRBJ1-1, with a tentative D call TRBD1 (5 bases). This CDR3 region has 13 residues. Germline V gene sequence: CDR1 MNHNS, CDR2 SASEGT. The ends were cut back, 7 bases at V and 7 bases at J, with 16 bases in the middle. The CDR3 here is CASIRDGRNEAFF. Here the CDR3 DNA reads TGTGCCAGCATCAGGGACGGACGGAATGAAGCTTTCTTT.

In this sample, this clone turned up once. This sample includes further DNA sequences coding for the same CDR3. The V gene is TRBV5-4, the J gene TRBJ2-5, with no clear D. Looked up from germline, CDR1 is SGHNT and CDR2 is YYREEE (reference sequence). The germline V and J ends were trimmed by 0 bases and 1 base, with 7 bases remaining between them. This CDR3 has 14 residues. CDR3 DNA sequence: TGTGCCAGCAGCTTGGCCTCGACCCAAGAGACCCAGTACTTC. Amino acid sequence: CASSLASTQETQYF.

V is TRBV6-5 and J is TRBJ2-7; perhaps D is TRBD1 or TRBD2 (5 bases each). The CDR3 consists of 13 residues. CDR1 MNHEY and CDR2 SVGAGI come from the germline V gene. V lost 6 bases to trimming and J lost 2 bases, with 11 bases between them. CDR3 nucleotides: TGTGCCAGCAGGTCCGGGACGACCTACGAGCAGTACTTC. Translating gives CASRSGTTYEQYF.

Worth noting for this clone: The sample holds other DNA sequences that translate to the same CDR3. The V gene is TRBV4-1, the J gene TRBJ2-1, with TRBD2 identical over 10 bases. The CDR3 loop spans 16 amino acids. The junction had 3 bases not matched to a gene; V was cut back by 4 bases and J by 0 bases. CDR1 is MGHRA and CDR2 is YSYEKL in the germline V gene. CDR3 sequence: CASSRTSGSSYNEQFF. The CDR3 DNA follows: TGCGCCAGCAGCCGGACTAGCGGCTCCTCCTACAATGAGCAGTTCTTC.

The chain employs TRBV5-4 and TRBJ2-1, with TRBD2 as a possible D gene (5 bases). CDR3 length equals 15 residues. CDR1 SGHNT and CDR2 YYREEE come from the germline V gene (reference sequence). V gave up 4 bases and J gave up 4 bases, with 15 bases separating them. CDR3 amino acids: CASSLGSGKYNEQFF. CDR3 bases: TGTGCCAGCAGCCTAGGGAGTGGGAAATACAATGAGCAGTTCTTC.

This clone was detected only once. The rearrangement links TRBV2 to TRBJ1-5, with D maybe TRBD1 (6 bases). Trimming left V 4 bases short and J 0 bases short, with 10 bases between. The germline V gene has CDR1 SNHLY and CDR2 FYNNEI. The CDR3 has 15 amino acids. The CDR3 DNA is TGTGCCAGCAGTGCCTGGGGGGCTAGCAATCAGCCCCAGCATTTT. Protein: CASSAWGASNQPQHF.

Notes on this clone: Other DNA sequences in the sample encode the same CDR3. CDR3 sequence (DNA): TGTGCCAGCAGCTTACGTAGCAATCAGCCCCAGCATTTT. Translation: CASSLRSNQPQHF. The chain employs TRBV7-2 and TRBJ1-5, with D unresolved. There are 13 residues in the CDR3. The germline V and J ends were trimmed by 2 bases and 0 bases, with 2 bases remaining between them. The V gene's germline CDR1 is SGHTA and CDR2 FQGNSA.

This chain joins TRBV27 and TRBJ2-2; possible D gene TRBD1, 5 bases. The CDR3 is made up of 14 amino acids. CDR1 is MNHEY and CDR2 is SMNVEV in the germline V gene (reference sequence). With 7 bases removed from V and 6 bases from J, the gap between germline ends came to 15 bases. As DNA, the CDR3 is TGTGCCAGCAAGGCAGGGTGGAGTGCCGGGGAGCTGTTTTTT. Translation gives CASKAGWSAGELFF.

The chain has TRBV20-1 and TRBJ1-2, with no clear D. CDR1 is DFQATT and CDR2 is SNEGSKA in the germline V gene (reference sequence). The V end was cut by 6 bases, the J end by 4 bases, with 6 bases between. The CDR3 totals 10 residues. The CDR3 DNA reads TGCAGTGCGGCGGGCTATGGCTACACCTTC. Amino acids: CSAAGYGYTF.

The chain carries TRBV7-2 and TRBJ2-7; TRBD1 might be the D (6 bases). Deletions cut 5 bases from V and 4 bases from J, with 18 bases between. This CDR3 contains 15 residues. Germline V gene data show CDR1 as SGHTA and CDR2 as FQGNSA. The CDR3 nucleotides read TGTGCCAGCAGCCCAGGACAGCCGGGGATTTACGAGCAGTACTTC. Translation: CASSPGQPGIYEQYF.

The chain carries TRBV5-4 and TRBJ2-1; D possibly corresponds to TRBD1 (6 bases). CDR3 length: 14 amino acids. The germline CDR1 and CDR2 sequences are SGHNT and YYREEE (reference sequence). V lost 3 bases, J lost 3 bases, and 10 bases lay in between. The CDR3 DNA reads TGTGCCAGCAGCTACAAGGACAGCTACAATGAGCAGTTCTTC. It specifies CASSYKDSYNEQFF.

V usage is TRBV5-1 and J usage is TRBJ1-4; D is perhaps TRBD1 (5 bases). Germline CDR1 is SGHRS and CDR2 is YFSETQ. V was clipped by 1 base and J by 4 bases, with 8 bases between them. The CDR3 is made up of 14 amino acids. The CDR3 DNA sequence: TGCGCCAGCAGCTTGTTACAGGATAATGAAAAACTGTTTTTT. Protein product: CASSLLQDNEKLFF.

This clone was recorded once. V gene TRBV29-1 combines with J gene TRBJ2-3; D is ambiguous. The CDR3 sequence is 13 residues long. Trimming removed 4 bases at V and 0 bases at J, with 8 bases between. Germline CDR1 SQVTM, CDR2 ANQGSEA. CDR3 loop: CSVAAFSTDTQYF. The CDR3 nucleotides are TGCAGCGTTGCAGCCTTTAGCACAGATACGCAGTATTTT.

This chain's CDR3 is CASTPPGGSEKLFF. DNA for the CDR3: TGTGCCAGTACCCCACCGGGGGGGTCGGAAAAACTGTTTTTT. The J gene is TRBJ1-4, the V gene TRBV19, with D possibly being TRBD1 (5 bases). V was trimmed by 7 bases and J by 8 bases, leaving 17 bases between them. The CDR3 sequence is 14 residues long. Germline V lookup: CDR1 LNHDA, CDR2 SQIVND (reference sequence).

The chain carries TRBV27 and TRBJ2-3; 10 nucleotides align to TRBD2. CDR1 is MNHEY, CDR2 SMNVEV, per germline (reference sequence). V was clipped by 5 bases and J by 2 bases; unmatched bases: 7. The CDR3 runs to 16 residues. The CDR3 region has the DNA TGTGCCAGCAGTGAATTAGCGGGGGGACTCACAGATACGCAGTATTTT. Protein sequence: CASSELAGGLTDTQYF.

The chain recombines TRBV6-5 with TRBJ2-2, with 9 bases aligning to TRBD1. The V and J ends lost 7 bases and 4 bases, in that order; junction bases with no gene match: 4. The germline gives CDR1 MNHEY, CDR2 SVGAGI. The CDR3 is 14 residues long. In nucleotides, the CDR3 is TGTGCCAGCAAAGGGACAGGGCTCACCGGGGAGCTGTTTTTT. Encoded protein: CASKGTGLTGELFF.

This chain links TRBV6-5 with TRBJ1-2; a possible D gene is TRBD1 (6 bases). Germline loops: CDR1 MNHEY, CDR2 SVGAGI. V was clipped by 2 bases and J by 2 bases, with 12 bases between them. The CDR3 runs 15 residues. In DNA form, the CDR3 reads TGTGCCAGCAGTTACCGGGACCAGGGGAACTATGGCTACACCTTC. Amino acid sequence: CASSYRDQGNYGYTF.

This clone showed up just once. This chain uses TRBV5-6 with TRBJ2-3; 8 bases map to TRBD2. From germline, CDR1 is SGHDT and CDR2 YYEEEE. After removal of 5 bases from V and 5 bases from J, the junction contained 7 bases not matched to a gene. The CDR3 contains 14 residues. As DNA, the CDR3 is TGTGCCAGCAGACCCGGGGGGGCCCGAGATACGCAGTATTTT. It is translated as CASRPGGARDTQYF.

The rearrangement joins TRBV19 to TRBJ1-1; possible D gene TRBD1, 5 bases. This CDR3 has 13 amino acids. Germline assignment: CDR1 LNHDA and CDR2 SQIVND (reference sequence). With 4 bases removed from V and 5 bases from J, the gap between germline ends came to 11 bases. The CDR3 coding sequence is TGTGCCAGTAGTAGGGTAGAGGGGACTGAAGCTTTCTTT. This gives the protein CASSRVEGTEAFF.

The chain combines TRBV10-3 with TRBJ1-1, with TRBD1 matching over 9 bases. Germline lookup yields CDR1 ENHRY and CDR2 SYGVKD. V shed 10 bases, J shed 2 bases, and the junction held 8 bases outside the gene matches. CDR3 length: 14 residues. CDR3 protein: CATRGDRVNTEAFF. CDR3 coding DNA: TGTGCCACACGAGGGGACAGGGTCAACACTGAAGCTTTCTTT.

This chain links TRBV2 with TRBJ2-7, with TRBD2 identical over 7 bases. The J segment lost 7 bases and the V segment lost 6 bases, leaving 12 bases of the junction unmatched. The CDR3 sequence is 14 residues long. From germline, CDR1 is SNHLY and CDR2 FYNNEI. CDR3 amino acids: CASRWEGGSREQYF. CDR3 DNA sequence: TGTGCCAGCAGGTGGGAGGGCGGCTCCAGGGAGCAGTACTTC.

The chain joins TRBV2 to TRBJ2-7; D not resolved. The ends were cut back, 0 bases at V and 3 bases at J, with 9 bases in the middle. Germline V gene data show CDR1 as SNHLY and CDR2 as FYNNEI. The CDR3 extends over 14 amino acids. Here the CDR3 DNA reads TGTGCCAGCAGTGAAGCGGGCCGGAACTACGAGCAGTACTTC. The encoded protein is CASSEAGRNYEQYF.